Each of the 5 T cell receptor beta chains below was sequenced from the same sample in a study of T cell changes during pregnancy in multiple sclerosis. The data were produced by immunoSEQ multiplex PCR, yet TCRdb's version contains in-frame clones alone and is incomplete. Of more than 95,000 clones listed, 85% to 95% are singletons. The material sequenced was peripheral blood, taken after pregnancy. These TCRs come from a female donor with multiple sclerosis, enrolled in a pregnancy study.

This chain uses TRBV5-4 with TRBJ1-5; D may be TRBD1 (5 bases). Trimming took 2 bases from V and 1 from J, leaving 10 bases between them. The CDR3 contains 15 residues. The V gene's germline CDR1 is SGHNT and CDR2 YYREEE (reference sequence). Here the CDR3 DNA reads TGTGCCAGCAGCTTAGGCGGGGCCAGCAATCAGCCCCAGCATTTT. This encodes CASSLGGASNQPQHF. Looking up the rest from reference TRBV5-4 and TRBJ1-5 gives the full variable domain: ETGVTQSPTHLIKTRGQQVTLRCSSQSGHNTVSWYQQALGQGPQFIFQYYREEENGRGNFPPRFSGLQFPNYSSELNVNALELDDSALYLCASSLGGASNQPQHFGDGTRLSIL.

The chain employs TRBV27 and TRBJ2-5; possibly TRBD1 for D (5 bases). Deletions cut 6 bases from V and 5 bases from J, with 10 bases between. Germline V CDR1 and CDR2: MNHEY, SMNVEV (reference sequence). CDR3 size: 12 residues. The CDR3: CASRGQWETQYF. The CDR3 DNA sequence: TGTGCCAGCAGGGGGCAATGGGAGACCCAGTACTTC.

The chain has TRBV2 and TRBJ2-5; TRBD2 matches at 8 bases. V trimming: 2 bases; J trimming: 5 bases; junction bases outside the gene matches: 4. Germline V gives CDR1 SNHLY, CDR2 FYNNEI. This CDR3 comprises 14 residues. CDR3: CASSESGGRETQYF. DNA for the CDR3: TGTGCCAGCAGTGAATCGGGGGGGAGGGAGACCCAGTACTTC. Complete variable domain (other parts from reference TRBV2 and TRBJ2-5): EPEVTQTPSHQVTQMGQEVILRCVPISNHLYFYWYRQILGQKVEFLVSFYNNEISEKSEIFDDQFSVERPDGSNFTLKIRSTKLEDSAMYFCASSESGGRETQYFGPGTRLLVL.

The rearrangement uses TRBV19 and TRBJ2-2, with D unresolved. Germline CDR1 LNHDA, CDR2 SQIVND (reference sequence). CDR3 length equals 16 residues. V shed 2 bases and J shed 1 base, with 11 bases lying between them. CDR3 nucleotides: TGTGCCAGTAGTATAAACCGGCCAGGGAACACCGGGGAGCTGTTTTTT. Its protein product is CASSINRPGNTGELFF. Using reference TRBV19 and TRBJ2-2 for the parts outside the CDR3, the full variable domain is DGGITQSPKYLFRKEGQNVTLSCEQNLNHDAMYWYRQDPGQGLRLIYYSQIVNDFQKGDIAEGYSVSREKKESFPLTVTSAQKNPTAFYLCASSINRPGNTGELFFGEGSRLTVL.

The V and J genes are TRBV6-1 and TRBJ1-5; no reliable D call. Trimming left V 1 base short and J 0 bases short, with 16 bases between. The CDR3 length is 18 residues. CDR1 is MNHNS, CDR2 SASEGT, per germline. The CDR3 DNA reads as TGTGCCAGCAGTGAAGATGGAGGGTGGATGGTTAGCAATCAGCCCCAGCATTTT. Residues: CASSEDGGWMVSNQPQHF.